These 21 T cell receptor beta chains originate from one sample sequenced in a study of neurological immune-mediated disorders. Time point meaning: longitudinal time-point 1 (baseline). TCRdb passed the 5' RACE reads through MiXCR, listing each CDR3 protein once. The repertoire holds around 76,000 distinct CDR3 sequences, with 10% to 13% as singletons. Sequences were obtained from PBMCs. The receptors shown here come from a man aged 30 to 39 in good health.

This clonotype has just a few counts. The CDR3 region is CASSHGTGGLETIQYF. The CDR3 DNA is TGTGCCAGCAGCCATGGGACAGGGGGCTTGGAAACCATTCAGTACTTC. This chain connects TRBV14 to TRBJ2-4, with TRBD1 identical over 12 bases. Unmatched junction bases numbered 9, after V lost 3 bases and J lost 9 bases. CDR1 SGHDN and CDR2 FVKESK come from the germline V gene. This CDR3 is built from 16 residues.

This clonotype was seen repeatedly, ten times or more. The V gene is TRBV20-1, the J gene TRBJ1-2; D perhaps matches TRBD1 (6 bases). CDR1 DFQATT and CDR2 SNEGSKA come from the germline V gene (reference sequence). Trimming pared 6 bases from V and 8 bases from J, leaving 19 bases between. CDR3 length equals 13 residues. The CDR3 coding sequence is TGCAGTGCCACTAGGGACACTATGGAGGGCTACACCTTC. Residues: CSATRDTMEGYTF.

This clonotype was counted a few times. This CDR3 is CSARLAGTTYEQYF. Here the CDR3 DNA reads TGCAGTGCTAGATTGGCAGGGACAACCTACGAGCAGTACTTC. The chain combines TRBV20-1 with TRBJ2-7; maybe TRBD1 (6 bases). V was pared by 2 bases and J by 2 bases, with 13 bases between. CDR1 is DFQATT and CDR2 is SNEGSKA in the germline V gene (reference sequence). The length of the CDR3 is 14 residues.

This clonotype was recorded at least ten times. The chain links TRBV10-3 to TRBJ2-5; 7 positions agree with TRBD2. Losses at the gene ends were 0 bases for V and 5 bases for J; bases not matched to a gene: 3. In germline, CDR1 is ENHRY, CDR2 SYGVKD. The CDR3 is 14 amino acids. As DNA, the CDR3 is TGTGCCATCAGTGAGTCTGGAGCGGGGGAGACCCAGTACTTC. Its translation is CAISESGAGETQYF.

This clonotype was seen a handful of times. The chain combines TRBV12-3 or TRBV12-4 with TRBJ2-2; 9 nucleotides align to TRBD1. The CDR3 loop spans 19 amino acids. V gave up 5 bases and J gave up 1 base; unmatched junction bases: 14. This chain's CDR3 is CASSPRTGVHLLNTGELFF. The CDR3 DNA reads TGTGCCAGCAGTCCACGGACAGGGGTTCATCTTTTGAACACCGGGGAGCTGTTTTTT.

In this sample, this clonotype turned up many times. The CDR3 nucleotides read TGCAGTGCTAGCGGGGGGCCTGGAAACACCATATATTTT. This codes for CSASGGPGNTIYF. V gene TRBV20-1 combines with J gene TRBJ1-3; TRBD1 is a possible D gene (6 bases). The CDR3 spans 13 residues. CDR1 is DFQATT, CDR2 SNEGSKA, per germline (reference sequence). The V end was cut by 3 bases, the J end by 2 bases, with 8 bases between.

This clonotype showed up many times. The V gene is TRBV28, the J gene TRBJ2-4; TRBD1 or TRBD2 may be the D gene (5 bases each). The CDR3 is 13 amino acids. The V end lost 10 bases, the J end lost 0 bases, and 10 bases lay between the germline ends. The V gene's germline CDR1 is MDHEN and CDR2 SYDVKM. The DNA of the CDR3 is TGTGCCATCACGGGGCTAGCCAAAAACATTCAGTACTTC. Protein sequence: CAITGLAKNIQYF.

This clonotype was recorded many times. J is TRBJ1-1 and V is TRBV28, with D perhaps TRBD1 (6 bases). Trimming removed 9 bases from V and 1 base from J, with 12 bases in between. Per germline, CDR1 MDHEN and CDR2 SYDVKM. This CDR3 spans 13 amino acids. The CDR3: CASWTVGNTEAFF. The DNA of the CDR3 is TGTGCCAGTTGGACAGTTGGGAACACTGAAGCTTTCTTT.

On this clonotype itself: A clone one base away is much larger, so this may be a read error. J is TRBJ2-6 and V is TRBV5-1, with 8 bases fitting TRBD1. This CDR3 region has 17 residues. Germline V lookup: CDR1 SGHRS, CDR2 YFSETQ. The V gene end was trimmed by 7 bases and the J gene end by 0 bases; junction bases not matched to a gene: 9. This chain's CDR3 is CASHGQGLFSGANVLTF. The CDR3 DNA is TGCGCCAGCCATGGACAGGGACTCTTCTCTGGGGCCAACGTCCTGACTTTC.

This clonotype came up many times. This chain joins TRBV10-3 and TRBJ2-1; 14 bases map to TRBD2. J was trimmed by 7 bases and V by 6 bases; bases with no gene match: 2. This CDR3 has 14 amino acids. Germline values: CDR1 ENHRY, CDR2 SYGVKD. The CDR3 nucleotides are TGTGCCATCAGGGGGACTAGCGGGAGTAATGAGCAGTTCTTC. Translated, it gives CAIRGTSGSNEQFF.

This clonotype was seen a handful of times. The rearrangement joins TRBV29-1 to TRBJ2-5; possibly TRBD1 for D (6 bases). Looked up from germline, CDR1 is SQVTM and CDR2 is ANQGSEA. V was trimmed by 8 bases and J by 5 bases, leaving 18 bases between them. This CDR3 is built from 13 residues. The CDR3 region has the DNA TGCAGCCCTGGGGCAGGGGCGGGCGAGACCCAGTACTTC. Its translation is CSPGAGAGETQYF.

This clonotype was counted ten times or more. This chain links TRBV6-4 with TRBJ2-2; D is ambiguous. This CDR3 contains 13 residues. Trimming removed 3 bases at V and 0 bases at J, with 2 bases between. CDR1 and CDR2 from the germline V gene are MRHNA and SNTAGT. CDR3 loop: CASSDPNTGELFF. The CDR3 nucleotides read TGTGCCAGCAGTGATCCGAACACCGGGGAGCTGTTTTTT.

Details on this clonotype: A much larger clone is a single base away; this may be a read error. The J gene is TRBJ2-1, the V gene TRBV5-5, with TRBD2 matching over 13 bases. The trim removed 4 bases at V and 0 bases at J, leaving 7 bases unmatched. Germline loops: CDR1 SGHKS, CDR2 YYEKEE (reference sequence). This CDR3 is 18 amino acids long. In nucleotides, the CDR3 is TGTGCCAGCAGCGTGGGACTAGCGGGAACCACCTCCTACAATGAGCAGTTCTTC. It is translated as CASSVGLAGTTSYNEQFF.

This clonotype was seen repeatedly, ten times or more. This chain joins TRBV5-5 and TRBJ2-1, with 10 positions matching TRBD2. Germline V CDR1 and CDR2: SGHKS, YYEKEE (reference sequence). CDR3 size: 16 residues. J gave up 4 bases and V 4 bases, and 8 bases lay outside the gene matches. CDR3 bases: TGTGCCAGCAGCGCCTCCCCACTAGCGGGGTACAATGAGCAGTTCTTC. It codes for CASSASPLAGYNEQFF. The entire variable domain, with the rest obtained from reference TRBV5-5 and TRBJ2-1, is as follows: DAGVTQSPTHLIKTRGQQVTLRCSPISGHKSVSWYQQVLGQGPQFIFQYYEKEERGRGNFPDRFSARQFPNYSSELNVNALLLGDSALYLCASSASPLAGYNEQFFGPGTRLTVL.

This clonotype has a count of ten or more. This chain connects TRBV7-9 to TRBJ2-2, with 7 bases lining up with TRBD1. Germline assignment: CDR1 SEHNR and CDR2 FQNEAQ (reference sequence). This CDR3 is 14 amino acids long. The J segment lost 4 bases and the V segment lost 5 bases, leaving 4 bases of the junction unmatched. The CDR3 spells CASSPHRGTGELFF. The CDR3 DNA follows: TGTGCCAGCAGCCCGCACAGGGGCACCGGGGAGCTGTTTTTT.

This clonotype was counted at least ten times. V and J are TRBV7-9 and TRBJ2-2; D remains ambiguous. CDR1 is SEHNR, CDR2 FQNEAQ, per germline (reference sequence). Trimming stripped 4 bases from V and 2 bases from J, with 8 bases between. The CDR3 is 14 amino acids. As DNA, the CDR3 is TGTGCCAGCAGCTCGAGGCGTAACACCGGGGAGCTGTTTTTT. Protein product: CASSSRRNTGELFF.

This clonotype was seen ten or more times. J is TRBJ2-2 and V is TRBV6-5; D possibly corresponds to TRBD1 (6 bases). This CDR3 region has 15 residues. Per germline, CDR1 MNHEY and CDR2 SVGAGI. Trimming shortened V by 0 bases and J by 5 bases, and 10 bases separated the two germline ends. In nucleotides, the CDR3 is TGTGCCAGCAGTTACTCTCCAGGGGCGACCGGGGAGCTGTTTTTT. It encodes CASSYSPGATGELFF.

This clonotype turned up a few times. Being one base from a much bigger clone, this may be a read error. V gene TRBV7-3 combines with J gene TRBJ1-2; TRBD1 might be the D (5 bases). The V end lost 2 bases, the J end lost 3 bases, and 10 bases lay between the germline ends. The CDR3 runs to 14 residues. CDR1 is SGHTA and CDR2 is FQGTGA in the germline V gene. CDR3 sequence (DNA): TGTGCCAGCAGCTTATTTGAACAGGACTATGGCTACACCTTC. Protein: CASSLFEQDYGYTF.

In its sample, this clonotype was seen many times. For the CDR3, the DNA is TGTGCCAGCAGCCCCCCGCGGCGGGACGAGCAGTACTTC. As protein: CASSPPRRDEQYF. J is TRBJ2-7 and V is TRBV7-8; possibly TRBD2 for D (5 bases). The V end was cut by 5 bases, the J end by 5 bases, with 13 bases between. The CDR3 is made up of 13 amino acids. Germline CDR1 reads SGHVS; CDR2 reads FQNEAQ.

This clonotype came up a few times. The chain employs TRBV25-1 and TRBJ2-1; D unclear. CDR1 MGHDK and CDR2 SYGVNS come from the germline V gene. Between the trimmed V and J ends, which lost 6 bases and 9 bases, there was a span of 21 bases. This CDR3 is built from 15 residues. CDR3 in amino acids: CASSSDFLLRPEQFF. The CDR3 nucleotides read TGTGCCAGCAGCTCCGATTTCTTACTCCGTCCTGAGCAGTTCTTC.

This clonotype was observed at least ten times. The chain combines TRBV29-1 with TRBJ2-3, with 8 bases fitting TRBD1. The V segment lost 1 base and the J segment 2 bases; nucleotides outside the gene matches: 8. This CDR3 comprises 16 residues. CDR1 and CDR2 from the germline V gene are SQVTM and ANQGSEA. The CDR3 region has the DNA TGCAGCGTTGAAGGCCCAACAGGGGGTGACACAGATACGCAGTATTTT. It translates to CSVEGPTGGDTDTQYF.